These T cell receptor beta chains were read from a single sample in a study of T cell responses to AZD1222 COVID-19 vaccine. The assay was immunoSEQ multiplex PCR, and TCRdb's table has in-frame clones only and misses some. The sample contains 90,000 to 120,000 clones, approximately 93% of which appear only once. Sequenced here: peripheral blood, sampled on day 0 of AZD1222 vaccination. These TCRs come from an adult in good health. CDR3s include the opening cysteine and the closing phenylalanine or tryptophan. D genes are given only for firm matches. Rows may omit the clone size; those that give it use once, few, many or a size class.

V	D	J	size	DNA	CDR3
TRBV5-1	TRBD1	TRBJ2-7	-	TGCGCCAGCAGCTCGGGGACAGCTCGCTCCTACGAGCAGTACTTC	CASSSGTARSYEQYF
TRBV11-2	-	TRBJ2-1	-	TGTGCCAGCAGCTCGTACATTCACAATGAGCAGTTCTTC	CASSSYIHNEQFF
TRBV5-1	-	TRBJ1-6	-	TGCGCCAGCAGCTCACTAGGACCGCGCTCCTATAATTCACCCCTCCACTTT	CASSSLGPRSYNSPLHF
TRBV9	-	TRBJ1-3	few	TGTGCCAGCAGCGTAGGAACGGGACCAGGAAACACCATATATTTT	CASSVGTGPGNTIYF
TRBV5-1	-	TRBJ2-7	-	TGCGCCAGCAGCGCTACGGGAGACGAGCAGTACTTC	CASSATGDEQYF
TRBV6-4	TRBD2	TRBJ2-5	-	TGTGCCAGGGCAACCAGGGCGGGAGGGCCATGGGGGAAGACCCAGTACTTC	CARATRAGGPWGKTQYF
TRBV28	-	TRBJ2-4	once	TGTGCCAGCAGTTTACCACAGGGAAGCATTCAGTACTTC	CASSLPQGSIQYF
TRBV7-9	TRBD1	TRBJ1-1	-	TGTGCCAGCAGTCCCGAGGGACAGGGTGAAGCTTTCTTT	CASSPEGQGEAFF
TRBV5-4	-	TRBJ1-6	-	TGTGCCAGCAGCTGGGGGGGGACCGTGAGTTCACCCCTCCACTTT	CASSWGGTVSSPLHF
TRBV6-5	-	TRBJ1-6	-	TGTGCCAGCAGCGAGGGGCAGTTTAATTCACCCCTCCACTTT	CASSEGQFNSPLHF
TRBV18	TRBD1	TRBJ1-4	-	TGTGCCAGCTCACCGACCGGTTCCGGGACAGCGTACGAAAAACTGTTTTTT	CASSPTGSGTAYEKLFF
TRBV11-3	TRBD1	TRBJ1-5	-	TGTGCCAGCAGCCCTCCGGGGACAGTTAATCAGCCCCAGCATTTT	CASSPPGTVNQPQHF
TRBV7-8	TRBD1	TRBJ1-5	-	TGTGCCAGCAGCTGGTGGACAGGGGAAATTACTAGCAATCAGCCCCAGCATTTT	CASSWWTGEITSNQPQHF
TRBV11-3	-	TRBJ1-1	once	TGTGCCAGCAGCTTATCGCCAGGGCGAGTAGCTTTCTTT	CASSLSPGRVAFF
TRBV21-1	-	TRBJ1-6	-	TGTGCCAGCAAATGGACAGCTTATAATTCACCCCTCCACTTT	CASKWTAYNSPLHF
TRBV5-4	-	TRBJ1-3	-	TGTGCCAGCAGCCACCGGGACTCTGGAAACACCATATATTTT	CASSHRDSGNTIYF
TRBV7-2	-	TRBJ2-3	-	TGTGCCAGCAGCACCGGGCCCGCCGGCACAGATACGCAGTATTTT	CASSTGPAGTDTQYF
TRBV10-3	TRBD1	TRBJ1-1	-	TGTGCCATCAGATCCGGGACAGGGGTGAGGACTGAAGCTTTCTTT	CAIRSGTGVRTEAFF
TRBV18	-	TRBJ1-6	-	TGTGCCAGCTCACCATCACAGGGCAATAATTCACCCCTCCACTTT	CASSPSQGNNSPLHF
TRBV21-1	-	TRBJ2-3	-	TGTGCCAGCGTTCTTGTTAGCACAGATACGCAGTATTTT	CASVLVSTDTQYF
TRBV5-1	-	TRBJ1-6	few	TGCGCCAGCAGCTTGGTTAGCTCCTATAATTCACCCCTCCACTTT	CASSLVSSYNSPLHF
TRBV6-1	-	TRBJ2-3	-	TGTGCCAGCAGTGAAGATGGAGACACAGATACGCAGTATTTT	CASSEDGDTDTQYF
TRBV18	TRBD1	TRBJ1-1	-	TGTGCCAGCTCACCATGGGCAGGGGGAGAGGGCACTGAAGCTTTCTTT	CASSPWAGGEGTEAFF
TRBV18	TRBD1	TRBJ2-2	-	TGTGCCAGCTCAGCGACAACAGGGGCCAACACCGGGGAGCTGTTTTTT	CASSATTGANTGELFF
TRBV7-2	TRBD2	TRBJ2-1	-	TGTGCCAGCAGCGTACTAGCGGTTAGCTCCTACAATGAGCAGTTCTTC	CASSVLAVSSYNEQFF
TRBV9	TRBD2	TRBJ2-3	-	TGTGCCAGCAGCGCCTCACAACCGGGACTAGCGGGAGGGACAGATACGCAGTATTTT	CASSASQPGLAGGTDTQYF
TRBV9	TRBD1	TRBJ2-5	-	TGTGCCAGCAGCCGGGACAGTACCCAAGAGACCCAGTACTTC	CASSRDSTQETQYF
TRBV5-1	-	TRBJ2-7	once	TGCGCCAGCAGCACACAGGCTACCTACGAGCAGTACTTC	CASSTQATYEQYF
TRBV5-5	-	TRBJ1-4	-	TGTGCCAGCAGTAAAGCGTGGGGGAATGAAAAACTGTTTTTT	CASSKAWGNEKLFF
TRBV6-2/TRBV6-3	TRBD2	TRBJ2-7	-	TGTGCCAGCAGTCCCTCAGCGGGGGTCTACGAGCAGTACTTC	CASSPSAGVYEQYF
TRBV7-8	-	TRBJ2-1	-	TGTGCCAGCAGCTCCTCAGGAGTTAGTGAGCAGTTCTTC	CASSSSGVSEQFF
TRBV28	TRBD1	TRBJ1-2	few	TGTGCCAGCAGTTCCGGACAGGGCTATGGCTACACCTTC	CASSSGQGYGYTF
TRBV3-1/TRBV3-2	TRBD1	TRBJ2-7	-	TGTGCCAGCAGAGGGACAGGGCCCTACGAGCAGTACTTC	CASRGTGPYEQYF
TRBV20-1	-	TRBJ1-5	few	TGCAGTGCTAGTTTATCTACAGATCAGCCCCAGCATTTT	CSASLSTDQPQHF
TRBV7-9	-	TRBJ1-3	-	TGTGCCAGCAGCCGCGAAGTGAGTCACTCTGGAAACACCATATATTTT	CASSREVSHSGNTIYF
TRBV10-2	-	TRBJ2-1	-	TGCGCCAGCAGTGGAACAGACATGCTAGACTCCTCCTACAATGAGCAGTTCTTC	CASSGTDMLDSSYNEQFF
TRBV12-2	-	TRBJ1-2	-	TGTGCAAGTCGCCGGGGGTATCAAGGACAGAGAGCGCGCTACACCTTC	CASRRGYQGQRARYTF
TRBV12-5	TRBD2	TRBJ2-3	-	TGTGCTAGTGGTTCCACCCTCCAGGGCCGTATGACTAGCGGGATTTACACAGATACGCAGTATTTT	CASGSTLQGRMTSGIYTDTQYF
TRBV11-3	TRBD2	TRBJ2-7	-	TGTGCCAGCAGCCCAAGTTCTAGCGGGAGGGGTGGGCAGTACTTC	CASSPSSSGRGGQYF
TRBV7-9	-	TRBJ2-7	few	TGTGCCAGCAGCCGCGATGCGGGCAACTACGAGCAGTACTTC	CASSRDAGNYEQYF
TRBV5-4	TRBD2	TRBJ2-7	-	TGTGCCAGCAGCCCGGCTTTCATAGCGGGTTCTCCCTACGAGCAGTACTTC	CASSPAFIAGSPYEQYF
TRBV27	-	TRBJ2-1	-	TGTGCCAGCGCGGGGCCCAGCGGACCCTTTTACAATGAGCAGTTCTTC	CASAGPSGPFYNEQFF
TRBV5-6	TRBD2	TRBJ2-1	-	TGTGCCAGCAGCTTCGCGGGAGCCCCAGTCTGGAATGAGCAGTTCTTC	CASSFAGAPVWNEQFF
TRBV29-1	-	TRBJ2-7	-	TGCAGCGTTGTGGGAGACAGAGCCTACGAGCAGTACTTC	CSVVGDRAYEQYF
TRBV7-2	TRBD2	TRBJ2-7	-	TGTGCCAGCAGCCCCGGGAGGGGGGCCTACGAGCAGTACTTC	CASSPGRGAYEQYF
TRBV30	-	TRBJ2-7	-	TGTGCCTGGGGGATTAGTACCTCCTACGAGCAGTACTTC	CAWGISTSYEQYF
TRBV18	-	TRBJ1-1	-	TGTGCCAGCTCACCACCTCGGGGGGGTGGCACTGAAGCTTTCTTT	CASSPPRGGGTEAFF
TRBV5-1	TRBD2	TRBJ2-7	-	TGCGCCAGCAGTCCAACGACTAGCGGGACTTCGGAGCAGTACTTC	CASSPTTSGTSEQYF
TRBV11-3	-	TRBJ1-4	-	TGTGCCAGCAGCCCCAGCGGTCCTGCAACTAATGAAAAACTGTTTTTT	CASSPSGPATNEKLFF
TRBV3-1/TRBV3-2	-	TRBJ1-2	-	TGTGCCAGCAGCCAACGCCGGGCTGACTACACCTTC	CASSQRRADYTF